Below, 11 T cell receptor beta chains from the same sample are listed, as sequenced in a study of CD8+ T cells in alopecia areata. Following RNA extraction, reverse transcription yielded cDNA that acted as the sequencing template. Clones were read by immunoSEQ multiplex PCR, and TCRdb kept only the in-frame ones, dropping some. This sample has 95,000 to 100,000 clones, with about 61% found just once. Treatment: oral pan-JAK inhibitor, 5-10 mg twice daily. This material consisted of CD8+ T cells sorted from blood, taken around week 55, from a patient treated with tofacitinib. The receptors come from a human donor with alopecia areata.

There are a few counts of this clone. This chain joins TRBV6-5 and TRBJ1-5; D is undetermined. The V end was cut by 2 bases, the J end by 9 bases, with 11 bases between. There are 13 residues in the CDR3. The germline CDR1 and CDR2 sequences are MNHEY and SVGAGI. The CDR3 region is CASSYLEDGPQHF. Here the CDR3 DNA reads TGTGCCAGCAGTTACCTTGAAGATGGGCCCCAGCATTTT.

The V call is TRBV27, the J call TRBJ1-1; no definite D call. CDR3 length equals 13 residues. With 7 bases removed from V and 2 bases from J, the gap between germline ends came to 11 bases. Germline V lookup: CDR1 MNHEY, CDR2 SMNVEV (reference sequence). CDR3: CASTPSANTEAFF. CDR3 coding DNA: TGTGCCAGCACCCCCTCCGCCAACACTGAAGCTTTCTTT.

V usage is TRBV19 and J usage is TRBJ2-2; D is unclear. Germline V CDR1 and CDR2: LNHDA, SQIVND (reference sequence). V lost 7 bases, J lost 5 bases, and 11 bases lay in between. The CDR3 loop spans 13 amino acids. The CDR3 DNA follows: TGTGCCAGTAATACCCCGAGAACCGGGGAGCTGTTTTTT. This translates into CASNTPRTGELFF.

This clone was detected a few times. Mismatch with germline at one junction end may stem from a read error. This sequence joins TRBV7-9 and TRBJ2-5; perhaps TRBD1 as D (6 bases). Per the germline V gene, CDR1 is SEHNR and CDR2 is FQNEAQ (reference sequence). This CDR3 is 14 amino acids long. The CDR3 DNA reads as TGTGCTAGCACCTTGGGGGCAGGGGATGAGACCCAGTACTTC. Translation: CASTLGAGDETQYF.

The V and J genes are TRBV5-6 and TRBJ2-1; no clear D. Per germline, CDR1 SGHDT and CDR2 YYEEEE. The V end was cut by 6 bases, the J end by 5 bases, with 12 bases between. The CDR3 contains 13 residues. The CDR3 here is CASTRIADNEQFF. In DNA form, the CDR3 reads TGTGCCAGCACTCGCATCGCGGACAATGAGCAGTTCTTC.

The chain is built from TRBV27 and TRBJ2-7; either TRBD1 or TRBD2 may supply D (5 bases each). Per germline, CDR1 MNHEY and CDR2 SMNVEV (reference sequence). V was shortened by 5 bases and J by 3 bases, with 17 bases between the two germline ends. CDR3 size: 15 residues. The CDR3 nucleotides are TGTGCCAGCAGTCCCCAAGGAGGACACCTCTACGAGCAGTACTTC. Protein product: CASSPQGGHLYEQYF.

In its sample, this clone was seen a few times. The chain is built from TRBV23-1 and TRBJ1-2; D may be TRBD1 (5 bases). TRBV23-1 is treated as an ORF (open reading frame) with a function not yet certain. Between the trimmed V and J ends, which lost 3 bases and 0 bases, there was a span of 11 bases. The CDR3 has 15 amino acids. CDR3 region: CASSQRTLANYGYTF. The CDR3 DNA reads TGCGCCAGCAGTCAGCGGACACTAGCTAACTATGGCTACACCTTC.

This clone came up a few times. This chain joins TRBV2 and TRBJ2-1, with D unclear. The CDR3 consists of 12 residues. V lost 7 bases and J lost 8, with 12 bases in between. Germline V lookup: CDR1 SNHLY, CDR2 FYNNEI. The CDR3 nucleotides read TGTGCCAGCATGGCAGAGGTCGATGAGCAGTTCTTC. Amino acids: CASMAEVDEQFF. The full variable domain, completed using reference TRBV2 and TRBJ2-1, is EPEVTQTPSHQVTQMGQEVILRCVPISNHLYFYWYRQILGQKVEFLVSFYNNEISEKSEIFDDQFSVERPDGSNFTLKIRSTKLEDSAMYFCASMAEVDEQFFGPGTRLTVL.

This clone was counted once. The chain uses TRBV2 and TRBJ1-4, with D perhaps matching TRBD1 (5 bases). V was clipped by 3 bases and J by 2 bases, with 7 bases between them. There are 14 residues in the CDR3. CDR1 is SNHLY, CDR2 FYNNEI, per germline. The CDR3 DNA follows: TGTGCCAGCAGTGACAGGGTCACTAATGAAAAACTGTTTTTT. Translating gives CASSDRVTNEKLFF.

This chain connects TRBV9 to TRBJ1-4, with D possibly being TRBD1 (5 bases). Deletions cut 4 bases from V and 7 bases from J, with 11 bases between. Germline V gene sequence: CDR1 SGDLS, CDR2 YYNGEE. The CDR3 spans 13 residues. The CDR3, as DNA: TGTGCCAGCAGCCCCGGCGGGGGTGAAAAACTGTTTTTT. It codes for CASSPGGGEKLFF.

The genes are TRBV2 and TRBJ1-2, with TRBD1 matching over 8 bases. Per germline, CDR1 SNHLY and CDR2 FYNNEI. V trimming: 2 bases; J trimming: 8 bases; junction bases outside the gene matches: 10. The CDR3 sequence is 15 residues long. DNA for the CDR3: TGTGCCAGCAGTGAACTGGGACAGGATTCGAGGGGCTACACCTTC. This translates into CASSELGQDSRGYTF.